This T cell receptor (beta chain) comes out of a study of blood T cell repertoires in COVID-19. Overall study: Acute and convalescent COVID-19 specimens originated in the United States, Italy and Spain.

The method was immunoSEQ multiplex PCR; TCRdb's version includes in-frame clones alone and lacks a portion of them. The sample lists roughly 240,000 clones, around four fifths seen once, with 3.5% to 5.5% in the top ten. CDR1 and CDR2 (germline): WNHNN, SYGVQD (reference sequence). This CDR3 is built from 15 residues. Deletions cut 11 bases from V and 2 bases from J, with 18 bases between. The sequenced sample was peripheral blood. V gene TRBV10-1 combines with J gene TRBJ2-2; possibly TRBD2 for D (6 bases). The receptor comes from a man in his fifties or sixties who had recovered from COVID-19. This CDR3 reads CAYQRRGLNTGELFF. For the CDR3, the DNA is TGCGCCTACCAACGCCGGGGACTCAACACCGGGGAGCTGTTTTTT.